Only a few counts were recorded for the clone carrying this TCR beta chain. The antigen is unknown. MiXCR, run by TCRdb on the RT-PCR reads, gives a single entry per CDR3 protein. The table includes some 500,000 distinct CDR3 sequences, roughly 27% detected once. These data are taken from a study of response to subunit inactivated influenza vaccine. General observations from the study: New T cells are recruited in small numbers by each seasonal influenza vaccination, according to the authors' suggestion.

The CDR3 is made up of 14 amino acids. With V trimmed by 6 bases and J by 5 bases, 8 bases remained unmatched. The germline gives CDR1 MNHNS, CDR2 SASEGT. The sequence was obtained from a man aged 50-59 years who received an inactivated influenza vaccine. Sequencing used CD4+ T cells sorted from PBMCs, obtained roughly 5 days after vaccination. V usage is TRBV6-1 and J usage is TRBJ2-3; 7 bases align to TRBD1. This chain's CDR3 is CASSTSQGIDTQYF. CDR3 bases: TGTGCCAGCAGCACTTCACAGGGGATAGATACGCAGTATTTT.